This T cell receptor beta chain was profiled in a study of control samples from healthy donors and cancer patients (dated by TCRdb to about 2020). Library preparation employed the immunoSEQ multiplex PCR assay. The table was pulled from immuneACCESS by TCRdb, which kept in-frame rearrangements only. Such tables lose some clones; where checked, under half of the loss comes from unresolved V genes, and the rest has no known cause. The sample yields roughly 90,000 clones; about 89% were counted once. The ten largest clones add up to 8.5% to 10% of the sample. Note on this clone: The specificity of this receptor is unknown. Qualities for individual bases were not recorded, and no much larger clone is one base off. Other nucleotide sequences in the sample specify the same CDR3.

Including cysteine and phenylalanine, the CDR3 has 14 amino acids. The kept DNA is CDR3 alone, 42 bases in frame from the first base. Relative to germline, V is 3 bases shorter and J is 5 bases shorter, with 13 bases between their ends. CDR1 SGHDN and CDR2 FVKESK were looked up in the germline V gene. The sample taken for sequencing was PBMCs. The clonotype comes from a woman aged 50 to 60 with colorectal cancer. The chain joins TRBV14 to TRBJ2-5, with the D gene call left open. CDR3 region: CASSQGARSETQYF. In nucleotide form, the sequence is TGTGCCAGCAGCCAGGGTGCCAGGAGTGAGACCCAGTACTTC.